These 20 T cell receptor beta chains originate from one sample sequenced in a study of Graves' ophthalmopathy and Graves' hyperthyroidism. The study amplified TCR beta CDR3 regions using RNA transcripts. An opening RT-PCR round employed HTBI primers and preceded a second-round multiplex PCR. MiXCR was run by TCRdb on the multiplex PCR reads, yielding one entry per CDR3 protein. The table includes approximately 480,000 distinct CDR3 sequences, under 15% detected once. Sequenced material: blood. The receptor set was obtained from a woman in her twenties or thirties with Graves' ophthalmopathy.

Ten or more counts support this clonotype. CDR3 region: CASKRSTGAYGYTF. The CDR3 DNA is TGTGCCAGCAAACGGTCTACGGGGGCCTATGGCTACACCTTC. V is TRBV6-5 and J is TRBJ1-2, with D possibly matching TRBD1 (6 bases). The germline V and J ends were trimmed by 7 bases and 4 bases, with 16 bases remaining between them. The CDR3 spans 14 residues. Germline V CDR1 and CDR2: MNHEY, SVGAGI.

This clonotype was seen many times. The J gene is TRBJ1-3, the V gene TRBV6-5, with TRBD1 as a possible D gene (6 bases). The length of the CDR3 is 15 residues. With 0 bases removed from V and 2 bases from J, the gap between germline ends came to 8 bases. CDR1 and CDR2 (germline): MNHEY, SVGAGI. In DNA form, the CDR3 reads TGTGCCAGCAGTTACTCGGGGGCTCCTGGAAACACCATATATTTT. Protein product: CASSYSGAPGNTIYF.

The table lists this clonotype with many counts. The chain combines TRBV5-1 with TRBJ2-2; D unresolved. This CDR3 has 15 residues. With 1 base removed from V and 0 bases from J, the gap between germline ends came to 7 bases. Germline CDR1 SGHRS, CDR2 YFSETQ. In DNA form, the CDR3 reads TGCGCCAGCAGCTTGACAGAAACGAACACCGGGGAGCTGTTTTTT. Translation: CASSLTETNTGELFF.

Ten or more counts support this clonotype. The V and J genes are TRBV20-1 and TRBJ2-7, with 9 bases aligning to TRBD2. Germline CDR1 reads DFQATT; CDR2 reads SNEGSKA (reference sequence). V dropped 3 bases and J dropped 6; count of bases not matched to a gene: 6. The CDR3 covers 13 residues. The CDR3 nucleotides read TGCAGTGCTAGTCAGCGGGAGGCAGGCGAGCAGTACTTC. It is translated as CSASQREAGEQYF.

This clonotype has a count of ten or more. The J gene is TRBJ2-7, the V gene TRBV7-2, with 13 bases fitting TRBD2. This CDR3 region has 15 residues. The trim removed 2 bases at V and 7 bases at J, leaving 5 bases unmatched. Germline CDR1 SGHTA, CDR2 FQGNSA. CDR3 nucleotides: TGTGCCAGCAGCTTACAACTAGCGGGAGGGCCGGAGCAGTACTTC. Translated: CASSLQLAGGPEQYF.

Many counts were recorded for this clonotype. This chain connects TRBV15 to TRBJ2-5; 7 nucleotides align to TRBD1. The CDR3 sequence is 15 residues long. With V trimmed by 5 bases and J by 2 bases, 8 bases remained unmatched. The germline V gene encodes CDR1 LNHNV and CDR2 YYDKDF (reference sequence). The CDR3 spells CATSGLTGSQETQYF. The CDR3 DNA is TGTGCCACCAGCGGGCTGACAGGGTCTCAAGAGACCCAGTACTTC. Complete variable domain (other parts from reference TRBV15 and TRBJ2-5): DAMVIQNPRYQVTQFGKPVTLSCSQTLNHNVMYWYQQKSSQAPKLLFHYYDKDFNNEADTPDNFQSRRPNTSFCFLDIRSPGLGDTAMYLCATSGLTGSQETQYFGPGTRLLVL.

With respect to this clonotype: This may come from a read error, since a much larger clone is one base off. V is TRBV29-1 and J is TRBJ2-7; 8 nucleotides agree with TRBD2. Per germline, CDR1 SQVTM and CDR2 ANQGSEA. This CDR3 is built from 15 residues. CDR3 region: CSVEGGERETYEQCF. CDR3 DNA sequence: TGCAGCGTTGAAGGAGGCGAGCGGGAGACCTACGAGCAGTGCTTC.

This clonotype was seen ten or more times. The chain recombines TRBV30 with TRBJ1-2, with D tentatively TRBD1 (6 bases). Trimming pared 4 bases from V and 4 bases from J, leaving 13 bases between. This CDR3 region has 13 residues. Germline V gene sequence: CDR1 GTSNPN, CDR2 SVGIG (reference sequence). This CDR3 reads CAWTPGGLYGYTF. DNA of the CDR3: TGTGCCTGGACCCCGGGGGGCCTCTATGGCTACACCTTC.

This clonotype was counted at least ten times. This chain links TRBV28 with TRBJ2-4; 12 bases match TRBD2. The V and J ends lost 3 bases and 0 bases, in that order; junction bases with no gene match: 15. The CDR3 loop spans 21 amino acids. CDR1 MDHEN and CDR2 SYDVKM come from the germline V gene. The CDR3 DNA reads TGTGCCAGCAGTTTCGGGGGATCGGGACTAGCGGGTCCGCGAGCCAAAAACATTCAGTACTTC. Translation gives CASSFGGSGLAGPRAKNIQYF.

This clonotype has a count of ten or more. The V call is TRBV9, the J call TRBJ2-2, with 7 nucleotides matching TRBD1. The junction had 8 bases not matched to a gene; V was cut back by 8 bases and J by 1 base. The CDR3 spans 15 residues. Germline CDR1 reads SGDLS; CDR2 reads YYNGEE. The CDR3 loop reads CASRPGQMNTGELFF. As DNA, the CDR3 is TGTGCCAGTAGACCGGGACAGATGAACACCGGGGAGCTGTTTTTT. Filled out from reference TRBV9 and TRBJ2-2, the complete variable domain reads DSGVTQTPKHLITATGQRVTLRCSPRSGDLSVYWYQQSLDQGLQFLIQYYNGEERAKGNILERFSAQQFPDLHSELNLSSLELGDSALYFCASRPGQMNTGELFFGEGSRLTVL.

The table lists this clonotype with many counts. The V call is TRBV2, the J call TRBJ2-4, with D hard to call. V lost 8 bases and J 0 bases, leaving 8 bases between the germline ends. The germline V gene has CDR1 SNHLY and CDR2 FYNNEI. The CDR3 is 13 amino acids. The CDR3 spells CASALLAKNIQYF. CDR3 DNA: TGTGCCAGCGCCTTACTAGCCAAAAACATTCAGTACTTC. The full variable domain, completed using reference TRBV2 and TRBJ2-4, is EPEVTQTPSHQVTQMGQEVILRCVPISNHLYFYWYRQILGQKVEFLVSFYNNEISEKSEIFDDQFSVERPDGSNFTLKIRSTKLEDSAMYFCASALLAKNIQYFGAGTRLSVL.

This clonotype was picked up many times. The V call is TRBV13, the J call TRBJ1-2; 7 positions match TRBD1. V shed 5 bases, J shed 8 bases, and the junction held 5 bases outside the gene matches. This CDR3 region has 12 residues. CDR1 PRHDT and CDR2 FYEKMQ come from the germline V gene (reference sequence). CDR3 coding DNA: TGTGCCAGCAGCGAGGACAGGTACGGCTACACCTTC. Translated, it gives CASSEDRYGYTF.

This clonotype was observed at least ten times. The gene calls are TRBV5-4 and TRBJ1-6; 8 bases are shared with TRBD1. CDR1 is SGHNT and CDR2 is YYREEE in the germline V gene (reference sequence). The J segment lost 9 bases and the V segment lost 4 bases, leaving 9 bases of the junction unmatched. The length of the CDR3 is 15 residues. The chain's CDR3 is CASSHPDREGSPLHF. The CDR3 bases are TGTGCCAGCAGCCACCCGGACAGGGAGGGTTCACCCCTCCACTTT.

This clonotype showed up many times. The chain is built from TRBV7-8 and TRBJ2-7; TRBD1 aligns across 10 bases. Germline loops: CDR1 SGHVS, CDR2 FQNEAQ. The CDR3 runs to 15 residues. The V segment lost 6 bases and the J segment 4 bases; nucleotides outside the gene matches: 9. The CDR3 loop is CASSVMGQGLYEQYF. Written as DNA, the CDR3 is TGTGCCAGCAGTGTGATGGGACAGGGGCTTTACGAGCAGTACTTC.

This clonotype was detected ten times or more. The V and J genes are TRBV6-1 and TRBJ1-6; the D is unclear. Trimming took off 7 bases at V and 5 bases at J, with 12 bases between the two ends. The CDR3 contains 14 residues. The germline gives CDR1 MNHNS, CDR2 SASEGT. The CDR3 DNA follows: TGTGCCAGCAAGAAAAGAGCCAATAATTCACCCCTCCACTTT. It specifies CASKKRANNSPLHF.

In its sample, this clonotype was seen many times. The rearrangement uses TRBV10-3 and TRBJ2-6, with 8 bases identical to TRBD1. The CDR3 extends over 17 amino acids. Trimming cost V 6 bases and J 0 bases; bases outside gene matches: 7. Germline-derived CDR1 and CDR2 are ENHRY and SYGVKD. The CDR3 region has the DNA TGTGCCATCAGGTCCGGGACAGGTCCCTCTGGGGCCAACGTCCTGACTTTC. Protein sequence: CAIRSGTGPSGANVLTF.

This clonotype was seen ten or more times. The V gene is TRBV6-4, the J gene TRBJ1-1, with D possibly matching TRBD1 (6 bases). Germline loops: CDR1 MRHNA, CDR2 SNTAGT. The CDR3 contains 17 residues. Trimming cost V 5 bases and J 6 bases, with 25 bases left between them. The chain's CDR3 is CASSKSGHRILGPEAFF. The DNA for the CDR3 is TGTGCCAGCAGTAAATCGGGACATCGGATCCTCGGCCCTGAAGCTTTCTTT.

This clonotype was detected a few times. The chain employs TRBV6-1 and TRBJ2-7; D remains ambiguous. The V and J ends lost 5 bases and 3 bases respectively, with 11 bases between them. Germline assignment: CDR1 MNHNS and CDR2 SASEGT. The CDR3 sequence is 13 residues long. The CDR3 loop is CASSTTEIYEQYF. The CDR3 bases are TGTGCCAGCAGTACCACAGAAATCTACGAGCAGTACTTC.

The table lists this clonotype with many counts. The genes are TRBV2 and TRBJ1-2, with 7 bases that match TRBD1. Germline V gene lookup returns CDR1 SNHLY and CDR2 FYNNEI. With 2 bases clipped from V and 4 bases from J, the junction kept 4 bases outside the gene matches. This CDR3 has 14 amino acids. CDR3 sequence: CASSERGGVYGYTF. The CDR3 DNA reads TGTGCCAGCAGTGAACGAGGGGGCGTCTATGGCTACACCTTC.

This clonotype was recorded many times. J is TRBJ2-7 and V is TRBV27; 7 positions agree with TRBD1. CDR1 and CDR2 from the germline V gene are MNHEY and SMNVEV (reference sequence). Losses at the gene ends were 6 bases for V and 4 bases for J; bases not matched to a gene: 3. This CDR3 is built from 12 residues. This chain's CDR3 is CASRTGVYEQYF. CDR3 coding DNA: TGTGCCAGCAGAACAGGGGTGTACGAGCAGTACTTC.